Below are 16 T cell receptor beta chains sequenced from a single sample in a study of post-analysis software for immune sequencing data. Prepared TCR beta cDNA libraries contained unique molecular identifiers. Via MiXCR, TCRdb re-called the PCR reads, giving one row per CDR3 protein. The table has more than 500,000 distinct CDR3 sequences, around 31% seen once. Their recognized antigens are unknown. Study conclusions and caveats: Five TRBV segments occurring more often in patients than controls included TRBV5-6, TRBV5-1 and TRBV20-1.

The sequenced sample was blood. The source of these receptors is a girl aged 2 to 17 with multiple sclerosis.

This chain uses TRBV6-1 with TRBJ1-2; tentative D call: TRBD1 (5 bases). Germline V gives CDR1 MNHNS, CDR2 SASEGT. The V end was cut by 8 bases, the J end by 4 bases, with 23 bases between. This CDR3 is 16 amino acids long. The CDR3: CASGRVTWVGGYGYTF. CDR3 nucleotides: TGTGCCAGCGGACGTGTTACGTGGGTCGGGGGCTATGGCTACACCTTC.

The chain joins TRBV6-5 to TRBJ1-1; D is uncertain. Trimming left V 2 bases short and J 0 bases short, with 7 bases between. The CDR3 is 14 residues long. Germline V CDR1 and CDR2: MNHEY, SVGAGI. The CDR3 coding sequence is TGTGCCAGCAGTTACGAAGTGATGAACACTGAAGCTTTCTTT. This sequence encodes CASSYEVMNTEAFF.

This clonotype appeared a few times. The chain carries TRBV5-8 and TRBJ2-7, with 7 bases lining up with TRBD1. The CDR3 has 14 amino acids. Trimming cost V 2 bases and J 3 bases; bases outside gene matches: 5. Germline values: CDR1 SGHTS, CDR2 YDEGEE. The CDR3 bases are TGTGCCAGCAGCTTACGACAGGGATTCTACGAGCAGTACTTC. This gives the protein CASSLRQGFYEQYF.

V gene TRBV15 combines with J gene TRBJ2-7; tentatively, D is TRBD1 or TRBD2 (5 bases each). There are 14 residues in the CDR3. Trimming pared 3 bases from V and 2 bases from J, leaving 11 bases between. In germline, CDR1 is LNHNV, CDR2 YYDKDF (reference sequence). CDR3 nucleotides: TGTGCCACCAGCAGCGCCGGGGCAACCTACGAGCAGTACTTC. Residues: CATSSAGATYEQYF.

The sample holds a few counts of this clonotype. V gene TRBV6-9 combines with J gene TRBJ2-6; possible D gene TRBD1, 5 bases. Per germline, CDR1 MNHGY and CDR2 SVAAGI. CDR3 length equals 18 residues. Trimming pared 0 bases from V and 0 bases from J, leaving 12 bases between. This CDR3 reads CASSYSGQESSGANVLTF. As DNA, the CDR3 is TGTGCCAGCAGTTATTCGGGGCAGGAGAGCTCTGGGGCCAACGTCCTGACTTTC.

The J gene is TRBJ2-1, the V gene TRBV15, with 8 bases matching TRBD2. V lost 3 bases and J lost 8; bases outside the gene matches: 12. Germline lookup yields CDR1 LNHNV and CDR2 YYDKDF (reference sequence). The CDR3 is made up of 16 amino acids. CDR3 sequence: CATSRFATSAWDEQFF. CDR3 in DNA: TGTGCCACCAGCAGGTTCGCGACTAGCGCTTGGGATGAGCAGTTCTTC.

The V gene is TRBV5-1, the J gene TRBJ1-2; weak D call: TRBD1 (6 bases). Per the germline V gene, CDR1 is SGHRS and CDR2 is YFSETQ. The CDR3 contains 13 residues. V was shortened by 4 bases and J by 8 bases, with 15 bases between the two germline ends. The CDR3 region is CASSRPGARGYTF. The CDR3 nucleotides read TGCGCCAGCAGCCGTCCAGGGGCTCGCGGCTACACCTTC.

This clonotype was observed once. At one end the junction does not follow the germline gene, possibly because of a read error. The chain has TRBV20-1 and TRBJ1-1, with no clear D. CDR1 and CDR2 (germline): DFQATT, SNEGSKA (reference sequence). The CDR3 extends over 13 amino acids. The CDR3 loop is CSVRTPGTIEAFF. The CDR3 nucleotides read TGCAGTGTTAGAACCCCGGGAACGATTGAAGCTTTCTTT.

This chain uses TRBV12-3 or TRBV12-4 with TRBJ2-1; possibly TRBD2 for D (6 bases). CDR3 length: 13 residues. V lost 2 bases and J 8 bases, leaving 10 bases between the germline ends. CDR3 coding DNA: TGTGCCAGCAGTTTAAGTCCGGGGGATGAGCAGTTCTTC. Protein sequence: CASSLSPGDEQFF.

This clonotype was picked up one time. J is TRBJ2-3 and V is TRBV2; the D is unclear. V was clipped by 4 bases and J by 5 bases, with 7 bases between them. The CDR3 is 12 residues long. Looked up from germline, CDR1 is SNHLY and CDR2 is FYNNEI. This CDR3 reads CASSAERDTQYF. In nucleotides, the CDR3 is TGTGCCAGCAGTGCTGAGAGAGATACGCAGTATTTT.

The chain recombines TRBV7-9 with TRBJ1-2; 8 positions agree with TRBD1. This CDR3 has 13 amino acids. V lost 5 bases and J lost 8; bases outside the gene matches: 7. Germline V lookup: CDR1 SEHNR, CDR2 FQNEAQ (reference sequence). CDR3 nucleotide sequence: TGTGCCAGCAGCAACGACAGGGGTCAAGGCTACACCTTC. Amino acid sequence: CASSNDRGQGYTF.

V is TRBV12-3 or TRBV12-4 and J is TRBJ1-5; perhaps TRBD1 as D (6 bases). Trimming removed 4 bases at V and 2 bases at J, with 15 bases between. The CDR3 has 16 residues. This CDR3 reads CASSSRQAQGNQPQHF. CDR3 DNA: TGTGCCAGCAGTTCACGACAGGCTCAAGGCAATCAGCCCCAGCATTTT.

This clonotype was detected many times. The chain carries TRBV9 and TRBJ2-7; 13 positions match TRBD2. Germline V gene lookup returns CDR1 SGDLS and CDR2 YYNGEE. V was pared by 4 bases and J by 4 bases, with 8 bases of the junction left unmatched. CDR3 length: 16 amino acids. In DNA, the CDR3 is TGTGCCAGCAGCCCGGGACTAGCGGGGCTGGAGTACGAGCAGTACTTC. This translates into CASSPGLAGLEYEQYF.

This clonotype has only a few counts. J is TRBJ2-5 and V is TRBV29-1; 7 bases are shared with TRBD2. CDR3 length: 14 residues. V was pared by 7 bases and J by 3 bases, with 11 bases of the junction left unmatched. Germline CDR1 is SQVTM and CDR2 is ANQGSEA. The CDR3 DNA follows: TGCAGCGCGAACAGGATTGGGGGGGAAGAGACCCAGTACTTC. It translates to CSANRIGGEETQYF.

The J gene is TRBJ1-2, the V gene TRBV5-1; unclear D gene. The V gene lost 0 bases and the J gene lost 0 bases, with 6 bases spanning the gap. In germline, CDR1 is SGHRS, CDR2 YFSETQ. CDR3 length: 14 residues. This CDR3 is CASSLESSNYGYTF. The CDR3 DNA reads TGCGCCAGCAGCTTGGAGAGCTCTAACTATGGCTACACCTTC.

Of note for this clonotype: The junction differs from germline at one of its ends, possibly a read error. The rearrangement uses TRBV12-3 or TRBV12-4 and TRBJ1-2; 10 bases are shared with TRBD1. The CDR3 runs to 17 residues. This CDR3 is CASSLAGTGDRIGGYIF. CDR3 DNA: TGTGCCAGCAGTTTAGCTGGGACAGGGGACCGTATAGGTGGCTACATCTTC.